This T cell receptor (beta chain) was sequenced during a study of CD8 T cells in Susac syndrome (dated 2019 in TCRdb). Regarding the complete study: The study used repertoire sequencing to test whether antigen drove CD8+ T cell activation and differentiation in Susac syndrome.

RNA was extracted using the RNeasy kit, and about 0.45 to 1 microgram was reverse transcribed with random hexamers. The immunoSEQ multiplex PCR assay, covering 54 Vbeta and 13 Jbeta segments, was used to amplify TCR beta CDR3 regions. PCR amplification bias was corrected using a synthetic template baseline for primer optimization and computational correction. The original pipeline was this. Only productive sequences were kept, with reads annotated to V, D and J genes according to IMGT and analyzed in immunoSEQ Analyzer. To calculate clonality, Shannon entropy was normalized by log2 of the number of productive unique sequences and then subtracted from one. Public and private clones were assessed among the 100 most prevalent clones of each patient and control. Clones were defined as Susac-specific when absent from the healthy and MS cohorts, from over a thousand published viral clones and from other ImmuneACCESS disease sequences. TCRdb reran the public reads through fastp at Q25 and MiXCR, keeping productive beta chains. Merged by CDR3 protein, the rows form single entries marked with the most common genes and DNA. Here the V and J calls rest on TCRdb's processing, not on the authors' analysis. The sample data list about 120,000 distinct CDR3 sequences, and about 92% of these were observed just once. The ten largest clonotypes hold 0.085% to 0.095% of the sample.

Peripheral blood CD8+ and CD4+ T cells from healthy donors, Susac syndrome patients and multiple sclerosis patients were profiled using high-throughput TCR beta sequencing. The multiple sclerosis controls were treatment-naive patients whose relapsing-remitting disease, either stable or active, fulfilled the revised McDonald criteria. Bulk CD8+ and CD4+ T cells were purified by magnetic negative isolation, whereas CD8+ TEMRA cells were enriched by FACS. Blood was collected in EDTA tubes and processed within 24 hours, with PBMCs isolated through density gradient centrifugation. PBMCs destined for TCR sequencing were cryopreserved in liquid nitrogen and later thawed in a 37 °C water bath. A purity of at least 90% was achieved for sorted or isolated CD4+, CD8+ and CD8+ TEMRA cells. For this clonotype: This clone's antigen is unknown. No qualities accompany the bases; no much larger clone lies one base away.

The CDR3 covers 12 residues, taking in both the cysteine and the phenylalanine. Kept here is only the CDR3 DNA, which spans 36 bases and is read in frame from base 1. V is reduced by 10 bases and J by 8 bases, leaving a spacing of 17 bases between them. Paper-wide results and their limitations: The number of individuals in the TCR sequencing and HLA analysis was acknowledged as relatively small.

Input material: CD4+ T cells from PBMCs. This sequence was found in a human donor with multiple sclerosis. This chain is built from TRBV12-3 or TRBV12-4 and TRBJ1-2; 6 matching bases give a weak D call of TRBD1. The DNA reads TGTGCCACGTACAGGGATCCAACCGGCTACACCTTC. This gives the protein CATYRDPTGYTF.